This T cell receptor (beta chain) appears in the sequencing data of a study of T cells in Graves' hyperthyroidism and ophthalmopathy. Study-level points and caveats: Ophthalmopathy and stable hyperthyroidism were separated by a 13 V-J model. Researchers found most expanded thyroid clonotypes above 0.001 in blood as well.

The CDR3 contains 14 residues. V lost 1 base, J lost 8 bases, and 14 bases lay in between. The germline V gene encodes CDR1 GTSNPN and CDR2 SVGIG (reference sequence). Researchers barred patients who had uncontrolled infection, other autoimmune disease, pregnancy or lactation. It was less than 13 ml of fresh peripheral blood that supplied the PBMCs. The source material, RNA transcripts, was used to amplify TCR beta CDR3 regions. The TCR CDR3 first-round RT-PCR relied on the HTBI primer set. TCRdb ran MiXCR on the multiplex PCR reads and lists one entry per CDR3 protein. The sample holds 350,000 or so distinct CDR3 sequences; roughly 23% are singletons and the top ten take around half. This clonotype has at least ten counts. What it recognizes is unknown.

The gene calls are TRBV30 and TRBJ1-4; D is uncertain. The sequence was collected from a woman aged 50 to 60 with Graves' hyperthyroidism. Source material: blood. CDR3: CAWSDSGGREKLFF. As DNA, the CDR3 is TGTGCCTGGAGTGACTCCGGTGGGAGGGAAAAACTGTTTTTT.